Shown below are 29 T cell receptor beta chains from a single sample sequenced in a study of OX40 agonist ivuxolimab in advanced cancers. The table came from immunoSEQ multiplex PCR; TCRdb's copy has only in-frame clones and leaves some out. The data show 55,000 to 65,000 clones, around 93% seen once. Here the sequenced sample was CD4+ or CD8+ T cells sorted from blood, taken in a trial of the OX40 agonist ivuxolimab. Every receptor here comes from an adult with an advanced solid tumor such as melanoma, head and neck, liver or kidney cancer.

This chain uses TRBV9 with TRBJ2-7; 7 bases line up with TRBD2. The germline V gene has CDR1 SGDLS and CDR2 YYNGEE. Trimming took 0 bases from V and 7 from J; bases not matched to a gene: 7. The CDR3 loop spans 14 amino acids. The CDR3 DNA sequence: TGTGCCAGCAGCGTAGTTGCGGGAGCGGGGGAGCAGTACTTC. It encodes CASSVVAGAGEQYF.

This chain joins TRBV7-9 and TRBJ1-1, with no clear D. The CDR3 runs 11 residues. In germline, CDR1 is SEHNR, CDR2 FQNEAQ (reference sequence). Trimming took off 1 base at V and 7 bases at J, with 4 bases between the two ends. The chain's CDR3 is CASSLVGEAFF. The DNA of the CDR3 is TGTGCCAGCAGCTTAGTGGGTGAAGCTTTCTTT.

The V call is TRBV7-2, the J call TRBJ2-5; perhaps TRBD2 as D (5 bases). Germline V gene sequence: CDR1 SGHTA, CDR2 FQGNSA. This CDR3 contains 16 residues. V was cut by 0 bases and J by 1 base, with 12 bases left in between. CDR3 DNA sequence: TGTGCCAGCAGCTTAGCCTCGGGGAGCGGCCAAGAGACCCAGTACTTC. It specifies CASSLASGSGQETQYF.

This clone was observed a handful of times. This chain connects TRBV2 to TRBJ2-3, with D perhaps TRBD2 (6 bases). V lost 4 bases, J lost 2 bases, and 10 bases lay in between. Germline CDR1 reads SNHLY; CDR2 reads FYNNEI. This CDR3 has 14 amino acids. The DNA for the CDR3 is TGTGCCAGCAGTGGTCTAGCGTACACAGATACGCAGTATTTT. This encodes CASSGLAYTDTQYF.

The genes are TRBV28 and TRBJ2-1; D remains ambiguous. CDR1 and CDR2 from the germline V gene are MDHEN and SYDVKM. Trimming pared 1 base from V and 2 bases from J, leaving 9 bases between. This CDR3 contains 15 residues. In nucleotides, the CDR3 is TGTGCCAGCAGTTTATCGCGGATTACCTACAATGAGCAGTTCTTC. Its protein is CASSLSRITYNEQFF.

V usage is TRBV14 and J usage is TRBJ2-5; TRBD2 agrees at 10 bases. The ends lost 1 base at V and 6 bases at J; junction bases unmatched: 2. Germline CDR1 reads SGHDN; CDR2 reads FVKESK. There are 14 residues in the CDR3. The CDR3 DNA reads TGTGCCAGCAGCCAAGCACTAGCGGGACAGACCCAGTACTTC. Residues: CASSQALAGQTQYF.

CDR3 in DNA: TGTGCCAGCAGTTTGCAGGGTAGTGGCAATCAGCCCCAGCATTTT. It codes for CASSLQGSGNQPQHF. V and J are TRBV6-5 and TRBJ1-5, with a possible D match to TRBD1 (5 bases). Trimming removed 4 bases from V and 2 bases from J, with 12 bases in between. The CDR3 runs 15 residues. The germline V gene has CDR1 MNHEY and CDR2 SVGAGI.

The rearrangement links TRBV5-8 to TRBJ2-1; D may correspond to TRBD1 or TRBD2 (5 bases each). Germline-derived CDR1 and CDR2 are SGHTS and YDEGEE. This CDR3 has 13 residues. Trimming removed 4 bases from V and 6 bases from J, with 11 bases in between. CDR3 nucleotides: TGTGCCAGCAGCAAGGGACGTATCAATGAGCAGTTCTTC. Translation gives CASSKGRINEQFF.

The CDR3: CASSSTSGREGEQYF. DNA for the CDR3: TGTGCCAGCAGTTCGACTAGCGGGAGGGAAGGCGAGCAGTACTTC. This chain uses TRBV6-5 with TRBJ2-7; 14 bases fit TRBD2. The CDR3 has 15 amino acids. V shed 4 bases, J shed 6 bases, and the junction held 5 bases outside the gene matches. The germline V gene has CDR1 MNHEY and CDR2 SVGAGI.

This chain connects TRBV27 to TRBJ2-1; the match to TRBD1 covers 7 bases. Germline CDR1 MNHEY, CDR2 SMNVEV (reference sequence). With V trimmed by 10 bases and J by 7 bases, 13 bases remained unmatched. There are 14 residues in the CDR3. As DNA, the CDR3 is TGTGCCAACAGCAAGTGGGGCAGGGGGAATGAGCAGTTCTTC. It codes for CANSKWGRGNEQFF.

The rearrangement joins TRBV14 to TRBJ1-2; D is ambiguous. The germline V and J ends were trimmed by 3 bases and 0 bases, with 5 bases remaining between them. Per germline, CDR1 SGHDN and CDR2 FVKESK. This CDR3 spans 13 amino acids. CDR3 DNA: TGTGCCAGCAGCCAGGATACTAACTATGGCTACACCTTC. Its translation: CASSQDTNYGYTF.

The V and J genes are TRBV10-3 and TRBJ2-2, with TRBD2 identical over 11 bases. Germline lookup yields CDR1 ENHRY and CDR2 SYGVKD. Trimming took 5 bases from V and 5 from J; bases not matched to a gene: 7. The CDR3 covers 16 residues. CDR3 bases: TGTGCCATCAGTCCGGGACTAGCGGCAGTAACCGGGGAGCTGTTTTTT. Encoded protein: CAISPGLAAVTGELFF.

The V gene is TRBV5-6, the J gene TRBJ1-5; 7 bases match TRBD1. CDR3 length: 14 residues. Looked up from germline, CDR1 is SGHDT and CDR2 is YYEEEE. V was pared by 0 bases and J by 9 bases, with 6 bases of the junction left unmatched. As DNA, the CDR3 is TGTGCCAGCAGCTTGGCCAACAGGGGAGCGCCCCAGCATTTT. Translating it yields CASSLANRGAPQHF.

Here the CDR3 reads CASSATGLPQETQYF. CDR3 coding DNA: TGTGCCAGCAGCGCGACAGGGCTCCCCCAAGAGACCCAGTACTTC. The chain uses TRBV9 and TRBJ2-5, with 7 bases fitting TRBD1. Germline V lookup: CDR1 SGDLS, CDR2 YYNGEE. The CDR3 totals 15 residues. The trim removed 3 bases at V and 1 base at J, leaving 6 bases unmatched.

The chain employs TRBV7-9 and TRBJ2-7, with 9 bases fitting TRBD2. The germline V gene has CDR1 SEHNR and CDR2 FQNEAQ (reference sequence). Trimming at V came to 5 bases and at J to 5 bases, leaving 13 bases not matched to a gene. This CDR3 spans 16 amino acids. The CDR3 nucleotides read TGTGCCAGCAGCCACGAAGGGACACTAGCGGGTAACGAGCAGTACTTC. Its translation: CASSHEGTLAGNEQYF.

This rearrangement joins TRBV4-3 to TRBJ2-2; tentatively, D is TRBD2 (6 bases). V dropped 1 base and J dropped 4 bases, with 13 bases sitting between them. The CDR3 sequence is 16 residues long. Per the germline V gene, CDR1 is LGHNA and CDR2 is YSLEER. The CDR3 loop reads CASSQASAGFTGELFF. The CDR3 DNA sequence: TGCGCCAGCAGCCAAGCATCGGCGGGATTCACCGGGGAGCTGTTTTTT.

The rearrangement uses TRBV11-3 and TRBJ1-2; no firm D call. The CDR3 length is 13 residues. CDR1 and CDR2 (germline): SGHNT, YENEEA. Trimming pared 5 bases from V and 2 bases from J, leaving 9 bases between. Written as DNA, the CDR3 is TGTGCCAGCAGCCAACAACAAAACTATGGCTACACCTTC. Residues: CASSQQQNYGYTF.

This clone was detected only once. CDR3 DNA sequence: TGTGCCAGCAGCACCAGGGGGGGCACAGATACGCAGTATTTT. As protein: CASSTRGGTDTQYF. The V gene is TRBV6-1, the J gene TRBJ2-3, with D perhaps TRBD1 (7 bases). The germline V and J ends were trimmed by 6 bases and 1 base, with 11 bases remaining between them. This CDR3 has 14 amino acids. CDR1 MNHNS and CDR2 SASEGT come from the germline V gene.

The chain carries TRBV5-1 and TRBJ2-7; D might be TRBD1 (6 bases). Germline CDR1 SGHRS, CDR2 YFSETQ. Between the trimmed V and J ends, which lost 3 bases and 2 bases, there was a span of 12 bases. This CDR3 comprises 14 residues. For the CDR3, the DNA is TGCGCCAGCAGCTCCGGACCAGGGGCCTACGAGCAGTACTTC. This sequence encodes CASSSGPGAYEQYF.

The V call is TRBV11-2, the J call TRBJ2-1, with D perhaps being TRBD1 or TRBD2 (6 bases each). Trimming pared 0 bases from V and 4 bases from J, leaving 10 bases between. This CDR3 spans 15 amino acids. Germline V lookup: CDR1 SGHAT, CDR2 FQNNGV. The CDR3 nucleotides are TGTGCCAGCAGCTTAGAGGAGGGACAATACAATGAGCAGTTCTTC. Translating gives CASSLEEGQYNEQFF. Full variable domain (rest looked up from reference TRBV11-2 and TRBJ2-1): EAGVAQSPRYKIIEKRQSVAFWCNPISGHATLYWYQQILGQGPKLLIQFQNNGVVDDSQLPKDRFSAERLKGVDSTLKIQPAKLEDSAVYLCASSLEEGQYNEQFFGPGTRLTVL.

The DNA of the CDR3 is TGTGCCAGCAGTGAATGGGAAGAAACGGCTTTCTTT. Protein: CASSEWEETAFF. The chain is built from TRBV25-1 and TRBJ1-1; D not resolved. CDR1 and CDR2 (germline): MGHDK, SYGVNS. There are 12 residues in the CDR3. With 1 base removed from V and 11 bases from J, the gap between germline ends came to 11 bases.

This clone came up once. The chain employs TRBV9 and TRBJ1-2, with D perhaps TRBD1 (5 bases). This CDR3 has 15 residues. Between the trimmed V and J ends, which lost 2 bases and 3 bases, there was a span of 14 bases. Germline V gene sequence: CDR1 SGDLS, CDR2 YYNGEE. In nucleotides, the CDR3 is TGTGCCAGCAGCGTCCGAGGGGAACTAGACTATGGCTACACCTTC. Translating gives CASSVRGELDYGYTF.

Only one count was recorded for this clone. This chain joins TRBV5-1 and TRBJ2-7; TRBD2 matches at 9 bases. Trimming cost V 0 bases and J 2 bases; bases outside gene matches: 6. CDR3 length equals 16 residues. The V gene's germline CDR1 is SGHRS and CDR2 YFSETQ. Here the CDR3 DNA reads TGCGCCAGCAGCTTGGCTGCGGGAGGGCCCGCCTACGAGCAGTACTTC. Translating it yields CASSLAAGGPAYEQYF.

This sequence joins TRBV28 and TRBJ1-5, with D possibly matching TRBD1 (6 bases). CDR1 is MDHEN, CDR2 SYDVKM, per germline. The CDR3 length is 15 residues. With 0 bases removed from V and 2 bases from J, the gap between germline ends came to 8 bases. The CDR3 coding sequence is TGTGCCAGCAGTTTATGGGCAGGGGGCAATCAGCCCCAGCATTTT. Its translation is CASSLWAGGNQPQHF.

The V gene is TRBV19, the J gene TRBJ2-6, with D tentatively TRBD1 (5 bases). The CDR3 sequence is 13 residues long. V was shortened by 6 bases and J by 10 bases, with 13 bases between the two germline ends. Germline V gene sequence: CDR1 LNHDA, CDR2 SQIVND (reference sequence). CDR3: CASSHDRSNVLTF. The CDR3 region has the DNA TGTGCCAGTAGCCACGACAGAAGTAACGTCCTGACTTTC.

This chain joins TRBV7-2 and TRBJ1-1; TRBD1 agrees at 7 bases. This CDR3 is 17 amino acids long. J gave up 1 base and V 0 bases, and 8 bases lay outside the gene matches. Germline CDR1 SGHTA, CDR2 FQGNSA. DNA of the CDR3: TGTGCCAGCAGCTTAGCGATAAGGGGGCTGGAGAACACTGAAGCTTTCTTT. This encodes CASSLAIRGLENTEAFF.

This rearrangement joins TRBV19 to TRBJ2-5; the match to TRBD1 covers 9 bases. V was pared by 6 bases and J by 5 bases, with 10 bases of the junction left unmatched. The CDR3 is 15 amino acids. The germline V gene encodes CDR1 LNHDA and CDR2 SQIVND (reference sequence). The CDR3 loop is CASRTRGQGGETQYF. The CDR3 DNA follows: TGTGCCAGTAGAACCCGGGGACAGGGAGGCGAGACCCAGTACTTC.

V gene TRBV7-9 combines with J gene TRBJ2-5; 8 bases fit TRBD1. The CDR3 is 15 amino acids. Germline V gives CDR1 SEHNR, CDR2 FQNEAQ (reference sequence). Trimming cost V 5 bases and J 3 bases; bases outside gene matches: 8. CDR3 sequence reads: CASSTDRGLEETQYF. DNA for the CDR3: TGTGCCAGCAGCACAGACAGGGGATTAGAAGAGACCCAGTACTTC.

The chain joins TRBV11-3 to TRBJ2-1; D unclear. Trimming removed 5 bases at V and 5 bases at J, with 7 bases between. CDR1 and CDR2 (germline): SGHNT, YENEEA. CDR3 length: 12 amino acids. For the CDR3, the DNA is TGTGCCAGCAGCCCCTCTAACAATGAGCAGTTCTTC. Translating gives CASSPSNNEQFF.